This TCR beta chain was observed in a study of shared clonotypes between healthy human individuals. Trimming removed 7 bases from V and 12 bases from J, with 22 bases in between. CDR1 MDHEN and CDR2 SYDVKM come from the germline V gene. This CDR3 is 13 amino acids long. Clones were sequenced by immunoSEQ multiplex PCR, and TCRdb holds only the in-frame ones, with some missing. The sample carries a few million clones, just over 90% recorded once. This TCR derives from a man in his late teens or twenties in good health. Some clones in this sample may be carry-over from other donors' samples. The J gene is TRBJ2-7, the V gene TRBV28, with a weak D call TRBD1 (5 bases). Sequenced: naive CD4+ T cells from PBMCs. As for subset: CD45RA+ positively selected. The chain's CDR3 is CASTRQNQGGSYF. The CDR3 coding sequence is TGTGCCAGCACCCGACAGAACCAGGGCGGCTCGTACTTC. The full variable domain, in which reference TRBV28 and TRBJ2-7 provide the parts outside the CDR3, is DVKVTQSSRYLVKRTGEKVFLECVQDMDHENMFWYRQDPGLGLRLIYFSYDVKMKEKGDIPEGYSVSREKKERFSLILESASTNQTSMYLCASTRQNQGGSYFGPGTRLTVT.